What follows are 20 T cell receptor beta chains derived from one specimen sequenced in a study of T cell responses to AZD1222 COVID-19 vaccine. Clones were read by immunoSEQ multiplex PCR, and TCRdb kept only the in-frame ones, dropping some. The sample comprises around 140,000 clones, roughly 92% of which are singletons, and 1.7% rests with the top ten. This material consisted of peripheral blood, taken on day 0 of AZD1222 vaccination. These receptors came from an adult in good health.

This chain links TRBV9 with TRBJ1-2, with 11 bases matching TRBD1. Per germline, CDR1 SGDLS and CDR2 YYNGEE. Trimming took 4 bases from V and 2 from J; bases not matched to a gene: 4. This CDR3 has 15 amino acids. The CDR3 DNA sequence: TGTGCCAGCAGCCCGGGACAGGGGGTAAACTATGGCTACACCTTC. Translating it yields CASSPGQGVNYGYTF.

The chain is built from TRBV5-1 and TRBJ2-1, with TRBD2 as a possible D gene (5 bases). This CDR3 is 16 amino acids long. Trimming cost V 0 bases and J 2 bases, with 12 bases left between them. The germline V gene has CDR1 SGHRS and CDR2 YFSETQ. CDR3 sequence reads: CASSLDLGSPYNEQFF. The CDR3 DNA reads TGCGCCAGCAGCTTGGACCTAGGGAGCCCCTACAATGAGCAGTTCTTC.

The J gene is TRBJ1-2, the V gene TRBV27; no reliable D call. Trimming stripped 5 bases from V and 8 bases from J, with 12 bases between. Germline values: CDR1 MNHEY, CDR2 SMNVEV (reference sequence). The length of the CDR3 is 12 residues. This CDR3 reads CASSPFGRGYTF. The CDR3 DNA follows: TGTGCCAGCAGTCCGTTTGGACGCGGCTACACCTTC.

The CDR3 DNA is TGTGCCAGCAGCCCTGGACGGACAAACTATGGCTACACCTTC. Encoded protein: CASSPGRTNYGYTF. The chain uses TRBV13 and TRBJ1-2, with a tentative D call TRBD1 (5 bases). Germline V gene sequence: CDR1 PRHDT, CDR2 FYEKMQ (reference sequence). Trimming shortened V by 5 bases and J by 2 bases, and 12 bases separated the two germline ends. The CDR3 totals 14 residues.

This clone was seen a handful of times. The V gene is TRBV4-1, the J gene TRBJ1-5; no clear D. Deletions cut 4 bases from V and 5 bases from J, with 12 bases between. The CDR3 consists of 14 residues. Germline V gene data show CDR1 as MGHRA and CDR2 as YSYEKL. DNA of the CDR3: TGCGCCAGCAGCCCTGAGGGTCGCGATCAGCCCCAGCATTTT. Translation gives CASSPEGRDQPQHF.

CDR3 region: CSVAAASGSVGYEQYF. Written as DNA, the CDR3 is TGCAGCGTTGCTGCCGCTAGCGGGAGTGTCGGGTACGAGCAGTACTTC. This rearrangement joins TRBV29-1 to TRBJ2-7, with 10 bases identical to TRBD2. The CDR3 has 16 residues. V gave up 4 bases and J gave up 4 bases; unmatched junction bases: 13. Germline assignment: CDR1 SQVTM and CDR2 ANQGSEA.

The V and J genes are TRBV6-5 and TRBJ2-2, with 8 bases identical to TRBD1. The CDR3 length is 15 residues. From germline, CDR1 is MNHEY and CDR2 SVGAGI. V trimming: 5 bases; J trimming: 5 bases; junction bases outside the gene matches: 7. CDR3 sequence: CASSRQDRATGELFF. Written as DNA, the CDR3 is TGTGCCAGCAGTCGTCAGGACAGGGCAACCGGGGAGCTGTTTTTT.

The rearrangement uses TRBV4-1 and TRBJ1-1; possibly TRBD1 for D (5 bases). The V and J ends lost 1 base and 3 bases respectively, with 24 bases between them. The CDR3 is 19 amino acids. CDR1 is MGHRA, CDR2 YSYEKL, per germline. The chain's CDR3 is CASSQGRGGRPGKDTEAFF. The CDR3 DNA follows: TGCGCCAGCAGCCAAGGTCGGGGGGGAAGGCCGGGAAAGGACACTGAAGCTTTCTTT.

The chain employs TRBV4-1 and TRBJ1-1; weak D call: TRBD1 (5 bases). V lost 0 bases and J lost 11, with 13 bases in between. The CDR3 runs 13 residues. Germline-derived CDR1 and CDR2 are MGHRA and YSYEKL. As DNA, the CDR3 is TGCGCCAGCAGCCAAGATAGGGACTCGGTGGCTTTCTTT. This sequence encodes CASSQDRDSVAFF.

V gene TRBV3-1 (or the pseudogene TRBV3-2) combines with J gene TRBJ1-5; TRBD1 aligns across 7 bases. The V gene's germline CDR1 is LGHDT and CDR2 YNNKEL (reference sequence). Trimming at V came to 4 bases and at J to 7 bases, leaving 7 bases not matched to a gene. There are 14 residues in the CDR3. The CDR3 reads CASSLTGVGQPQHF. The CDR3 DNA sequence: TGTGCCAGCAGCCTCACAGGGGTTGGACAGCCCCAGCATTTT.

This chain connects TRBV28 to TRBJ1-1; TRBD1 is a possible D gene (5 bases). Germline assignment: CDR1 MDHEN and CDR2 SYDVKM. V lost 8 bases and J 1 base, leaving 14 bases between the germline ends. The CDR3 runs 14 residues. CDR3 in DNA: TGTGCCAGCTCAAAACTCGGGGCGAACACTGAAGCTTTCTTT. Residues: CASSKLGANTEAFF.

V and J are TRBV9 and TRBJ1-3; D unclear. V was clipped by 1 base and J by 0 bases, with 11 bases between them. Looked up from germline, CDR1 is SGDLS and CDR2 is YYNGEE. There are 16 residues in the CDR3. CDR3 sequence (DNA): TGTGCCAGCAGCGTATATGCCACCTACTCTGGAAACACCATATATTTT. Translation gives CASSVYATYSGNTIYF.

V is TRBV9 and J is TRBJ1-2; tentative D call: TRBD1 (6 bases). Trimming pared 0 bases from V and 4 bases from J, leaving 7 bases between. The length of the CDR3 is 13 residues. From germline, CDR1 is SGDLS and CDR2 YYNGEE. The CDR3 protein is CASSVEQGYGYTF. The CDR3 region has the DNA TGTGCCAGCAGCGTAGAACAGGGCTATGGCTACACCTTC.

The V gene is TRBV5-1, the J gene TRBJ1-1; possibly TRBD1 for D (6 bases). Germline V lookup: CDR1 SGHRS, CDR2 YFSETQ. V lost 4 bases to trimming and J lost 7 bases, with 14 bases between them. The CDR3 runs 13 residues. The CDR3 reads CASSLGGGDEAFF. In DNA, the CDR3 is TGCGCCAGCAGCCTCGGCGGGGGCGATGAAGCTTTCTTT.

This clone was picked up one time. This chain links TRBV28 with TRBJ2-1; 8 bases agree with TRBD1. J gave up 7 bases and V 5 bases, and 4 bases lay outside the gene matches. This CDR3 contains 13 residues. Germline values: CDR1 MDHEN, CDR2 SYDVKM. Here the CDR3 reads CASSLRQGNEQFF. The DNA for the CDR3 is TGTGCCAGCAGTCTAAGACAGGGGAATGAGCAGTTCTTC. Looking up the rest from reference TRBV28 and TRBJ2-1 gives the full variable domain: DVKVTQSSRYLVKRTGEKVFLECVQDMDHENMFWYRQDPGLGLRLIYFSYDVKMKEKGDIPEGYSVSREKKERFSLILESASTNQTSMYLCASSLRQGNEQFFGPGTRLTVL.

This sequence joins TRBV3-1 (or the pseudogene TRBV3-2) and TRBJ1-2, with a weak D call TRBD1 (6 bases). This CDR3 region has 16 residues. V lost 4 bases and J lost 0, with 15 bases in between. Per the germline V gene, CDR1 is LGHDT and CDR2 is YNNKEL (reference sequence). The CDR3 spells CASSPGRGHPNYGYTF. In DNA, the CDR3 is TGTGCCAGCAGCCCGGGGCGGGGGCATCCTAACTATGGCTACACCTTC.

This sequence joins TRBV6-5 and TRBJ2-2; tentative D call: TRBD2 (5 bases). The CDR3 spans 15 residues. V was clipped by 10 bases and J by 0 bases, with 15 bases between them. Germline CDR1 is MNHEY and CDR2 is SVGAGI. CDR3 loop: CATMAGRANTGELFF. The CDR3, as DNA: TGTGCCACCATGGCGGGTCGGGCGAACACCGGGGAGCTGTTTTTT.

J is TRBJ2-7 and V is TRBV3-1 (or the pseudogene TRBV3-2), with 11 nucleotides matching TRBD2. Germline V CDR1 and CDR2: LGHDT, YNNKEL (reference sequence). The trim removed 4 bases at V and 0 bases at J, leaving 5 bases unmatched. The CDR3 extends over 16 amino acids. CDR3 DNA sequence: TGTGCCAGCAGCCGGACTAGCGGGCCGGCCTCCTACGAGCAGTACTTC. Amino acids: CASSRTSGPASYEQYF.

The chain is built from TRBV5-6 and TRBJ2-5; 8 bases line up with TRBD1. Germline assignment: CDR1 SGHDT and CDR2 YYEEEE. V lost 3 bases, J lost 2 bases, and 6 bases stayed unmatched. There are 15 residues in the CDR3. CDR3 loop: CASSWGWTGQETQYF. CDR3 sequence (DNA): TGTGCCAGCAGCTGGGGCTGGACAGGGCAAGAGACCCAGTACTTC.

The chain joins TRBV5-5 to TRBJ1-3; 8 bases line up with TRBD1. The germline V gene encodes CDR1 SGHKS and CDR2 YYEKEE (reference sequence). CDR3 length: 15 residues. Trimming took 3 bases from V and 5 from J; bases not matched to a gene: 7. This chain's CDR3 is CASSSGQGGRNTIYF. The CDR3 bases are TGTGCCAGCAGCTCCGGACAGGGTGGACGAAACACCATATATTTT.